These T cell receptor beta chains were read from a single sample in a study of cytotoxic CD8 clonotypes in ibrutinib-treated CLL. Sequenced by immunoSEQ multiplex PCR; TCRdb stores in-frame clones only, minus some. The sample carries about 160,000 clones, about 80% recorded once. The sequenced sample was PBMCs, obtained after 24 months of ibrutinib treatment. Every receptor here comes from a human donor with chronic lymphocytic leukemia. Each CDR3 is given with its conserved first and last residue. D genes are given only for firm matches. Only part of the rows carry a size: once, few, many, or a class if the clone is expanded.

. | TRBJ1-2 | . | TRBV5-4 | TGTGCCAGCAGCAGGGAGAACACAGGGAGAGGTGGCTACACCTTC | CASSRENTGRGGYTF
. | TRBJ1-1 | . | TRBV27 | TGTGCCAGCAGTTTAAACCACGGCTCCGAAGCTTTCTTT | CASSLNHGSEAFF
. | TRBJ2-7 | . | TRBV30 | TGTGCCTGGAGGGACGGGGAACTCTACGAGCAGTACTTC | CAWRDGELYEQYF
. | TRBJ2-1 | . | TRBV11-2 | TGTGCCAGCAGCCTACAGGTCTACAATGAGCAGTTCTTC | CASSLQVYNEQFF
. | TRBJ2-7 | . | TRBV4-1 | TGCGCCAGCAGCCCTCATCTTACCTACGAGCAGTACTTC | CASSPHLTYEQYF
. | TRBJ2-7 | . | TRBV28 | TGTGCCAGCACCCCCGTGGGGGTTTTATCCTACGAGCAGTACTTC | CASTPVGVLSYEQYF
. | TRBJ1-1 | . | TRBV6-5 | TGTGCCAGCAGTTACTACGGGGGAAAGGGGCTCGCTGAAGCTTTCTTT | CASSYYGGKGLAEAFF
TRBD1 | TRBJ1-1 | . | TRBV7-2 | TGTGCCAGCAGCCTACAGGGGGCACGGACTGAAGCTTTCTTT | CASSLQGARTEAFF
TRBD1 | TRBJ1-5 | . | TRBV30 | TGTGCCTGGAGTGTAGGGGACAGTGGAATCAATCAGCCCCAGCATTTT | CAWSVGDSGINQPQHF
TRBD1 | TRBJ1-1 | . | TRBV5-1 | TGCGCCAGCAGCCGTGGGGGACAGGGGGCCGCTGAAGCTTTCTTT | CASSRGGQGAAEAFF
. | TRBJ2-2 | . | TRBV5-1 | TGCGCCAGCAGCTTGGGGCTAGCCGCCGGGGAGCTGTTTTTT | CASSLGLAAGELFF
. | TRBJ1-4 | . | TRBV18 | TGTGCCAGCTCCCCACAACTGGGAAATGAAAAACTGTTTTTT | CASSPQLGNEKLFF
TRBD1 | TRBJ1-5 | . | TRBV2 | TGTGCCAGCATACTGGGACAGGGACGCAATCAGCCCCAGCATTTT | CASILGQGRNQPQHF
. | TRBJ2-3 | . | TRBV18 | TGTGCCAGCTCAGCGACGCTGGATACGCAGTATTTT | CASSATLDTQYF
. | TRBJ2-7 | . | TRBV28 | TGTGCCAGCAGTTTATCTTCGGCGGGAACCTCCTACGAGCAGTACTTC | CASSLSSAGTSYEQYF
TRBD1 | TRBJ1-2 | . | TRBV5-1 | TGCGCCAGCAGCTACTATACTGGACAGGGCCAAGGTGGCTACACCTTC | CASSYYTGQGQGGYTF
. | TRBJ1-5 | . | TRBV5-6 | TGTGCCAGCAGCTTTTCCTTGGGCAATCAGCCCCAGCATTTT | CASSFSLGNQPQHF
. | TRBJ1-5 | . | TRBV7-9 | TGTGCCAGCAGCTTCGGCCAGACTGGCAATCAGCCCCAGCATTTT | CASSFGQTGNQPQHF
TRBD1 | TRBJ1-1 | . | TRBV19 | TGTGCCAGTATGGGCATGGTTCTGAGACAGGGACCTATGGGGACTGAAGCTTTCTTT | CASMGMVLRQGPMGTEAFF
. | TRBJ1-2 | . | TRBV6-1 | TGTGCCAGCAGTGAAGCGATAGACTATGGCTACACCTTC | CASSEAIDYGYTF
. | TRBJ1-4 | . | TRBV6-5 | TGTGCCAGCAGCCCCGCAGTTGACGACAGTCGTTTTTTT | CASSPAVDDSRFF
TRBD1 | TRBJ2-3 | . | TRBV19 | TGTGCCAGTAGCCTACGACAGGGAGTAGCAGATACGCAGTATTTT | CASSLRQGVADTQYF
TRBD1 | TRBJ2-3 | . | TRBV7-3 | TGTGCCACCCGACAGGGAGTGGCAGATACGCAGTATTTT | CATRQGVADTQYF
. | TRBJ1-2 | once | TRBV6-5 | TGTGCCAGCAGTTTATATGACAGAGCCTATGGCTACACCTTC | CASSLYDRAYGYTF
TRBD2 | TRBJ2-1 | . | TRBV2 | TGTGCCAGCGACCTAGCGGGGCACAATGAGCAGTTCTTC | CASDLAGHNEQFF
. | TRBJ1-3 | . | TRBV11-2 | TGTGCCAGCAGCTTAGGTACGGGAAACACCATATATTTT | CASSLGTGNTIYF
. | TRBJ2-5 | . | TRBV6-5 | TGTGCCAGCAGTTCCTACACCGATATCGCGGCCCAGTACTTC | CASSSYTDIAAQYF
TRBD2 | TRBJ2-1 | . | TRBV4-3 | TGCGCCAGCAGCCCCGACCACGCTAGCGGTTACAATGAGCAGTTCTTC | CASSPDHASGYNEQFF
. | TRBJ1-6 | . | TRBV10-3 | TGTGCCATCAGGGGCGGAGGACACCTTAATTCACCCCTCCACTTT | CAIRGGGHLNSPLHF
. | TRBJ1-6 | . | TRBV9 | TGTGCCAGCAGCGGGAGACAGTCTAATTCACCCCTCCACTTT | CASSGRQSNSPLHF
. | TRBJ1-4 | . | TRBV21-1 | TGTGCCAGCAGCAAAGCTATCGCGACTCCCGGACCTGAAAAACTGTTTTTT | CASSKAIATPGPEKLFF
. | TRBJ1-2 | . | TRBV30 | TGTGCCTGGAGTGTAAATATATATGGCTACACCTTC | CAWSVNIYGYTF
. | TRBJ1-2 | . | TRBV5-1 | TGCGCCAGCAGCTTGGCAGGGGTGGCAAACTATGGCTACACCTTC | CASSLAGVANYGYTF
TRBD1 | TRBJ1-4 | once | TRBV4-3 | TGCGCCAGCAGCCAAGGGAGGACAGGGGGTGAAAAACTGTTTTTT | CASSQGRTGGEKLFF